This TCR beta chain came from a study of blood T cell repertoires in COVID-19. Turning to the study itself: Some COVID-19 samples were acute and others convalescent; all came from the United States, Italy and Spain.

Study processing details: The authors estimated nucleated cell counts from reference gene primer amplification. Assay used: immunoSEQ multiplex PCR; TCRdb lists only in-frame clones, some missing. For V, J and clone size, that table is used; D and trimming come from the DNA. The sample holds about 150,000 clones; approximately 80% are singletons and the top ten take roughly two fifths. This CDR3 comprises 15 residues. V was trimmed by 1 base and J by 5 bases, leaving 14 bases between them. Germline V gene lookup returns CDR1 SGHAT and CDR2 FQNNGV. Sequenced input: peripheral blood. This TCR was sampled from a human donor in a cohort sampled during active COVID-19. The chain combines TRBV11-2 with TRBJ1-1; weak D call: TRBD1 (5 bases). CDR3 protein: CASSLVGRRGTEAFF. The DNA of the CDR3 is TGTGCCAGCAGCTTAGTGGGCAGAAGGGGAACTGAAGCTTTCTTT. Drawing the rest from reference TRBV11-2 and TRBJ1-1, the complete variable domain is EAGVAQSPRYKIIEKRQSVAFWCNPISGHATLYWYQQILGQGPKLLIQFQNNGVVDDSQLPKDRFSAERLKGVDSTLKIQPAKLEDSAVYLCASSLVGRRGTEAFFGQGTRLTVV.